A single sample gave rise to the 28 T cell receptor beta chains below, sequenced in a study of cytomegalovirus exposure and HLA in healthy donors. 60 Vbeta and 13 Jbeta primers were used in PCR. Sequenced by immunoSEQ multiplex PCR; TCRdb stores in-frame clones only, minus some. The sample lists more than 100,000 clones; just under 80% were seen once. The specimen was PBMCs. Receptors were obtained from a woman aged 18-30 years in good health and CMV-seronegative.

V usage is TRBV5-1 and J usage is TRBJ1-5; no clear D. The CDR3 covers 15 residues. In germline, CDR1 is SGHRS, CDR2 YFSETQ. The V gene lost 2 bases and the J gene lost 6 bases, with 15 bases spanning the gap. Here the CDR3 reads CASSFEPSVGQPQHF. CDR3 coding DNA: TGCGCCAGCAGCTTCGAGCCGTCGGTTGGTCAGCCCCAGCATTTT.

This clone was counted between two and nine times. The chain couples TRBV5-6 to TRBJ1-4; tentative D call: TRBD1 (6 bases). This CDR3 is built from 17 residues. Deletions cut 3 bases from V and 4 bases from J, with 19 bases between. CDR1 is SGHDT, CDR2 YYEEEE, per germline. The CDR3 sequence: CASSSLDSQSYNEKLFF. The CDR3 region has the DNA TGTGCCAGCAGCTCCCTGGACAGCCAATCCTATAATGAAAAACTGTTTTTT.

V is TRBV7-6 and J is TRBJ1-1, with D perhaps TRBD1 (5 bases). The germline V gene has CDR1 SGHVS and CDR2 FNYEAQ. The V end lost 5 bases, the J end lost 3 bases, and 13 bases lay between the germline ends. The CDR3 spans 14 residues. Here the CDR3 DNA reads TGTGCCAGCAGCCGGAGGGGAGGGGACACTGAAGCTTTCTTT. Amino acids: CASSRRGGDTEAFF.

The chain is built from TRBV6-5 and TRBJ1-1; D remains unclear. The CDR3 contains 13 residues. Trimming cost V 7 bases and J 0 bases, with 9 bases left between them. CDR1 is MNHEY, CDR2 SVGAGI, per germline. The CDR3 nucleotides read TGTGCCAGCACGGTGGGAGTGAACACTGAAGCTTTCTTT. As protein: CASTVGVNTEAFF.

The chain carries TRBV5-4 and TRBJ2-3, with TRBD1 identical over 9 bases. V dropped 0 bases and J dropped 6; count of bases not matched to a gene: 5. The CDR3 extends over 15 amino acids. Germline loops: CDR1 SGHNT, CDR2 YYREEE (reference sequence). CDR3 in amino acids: CASSLGTGAGDTQYF. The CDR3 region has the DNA TGTGCCAGCAGCTTGGGGACAGGGGCGGGGGATACGCAGTATTTT.

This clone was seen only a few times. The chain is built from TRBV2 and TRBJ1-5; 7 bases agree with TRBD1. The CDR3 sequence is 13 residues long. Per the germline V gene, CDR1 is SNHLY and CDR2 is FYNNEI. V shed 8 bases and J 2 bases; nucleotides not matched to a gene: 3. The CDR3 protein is CASEGTGNQPQHF. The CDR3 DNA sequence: TGTGCCAGCGAGGGGACAGGCAATCAGCCCCAGCATTTT. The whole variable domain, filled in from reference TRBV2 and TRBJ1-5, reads EPEVTQTPSHQVTQMGQEVILRCVPISNHLYFYWYRQILGQKVEFLVSFYNNEISEKSEIFDDQFSVERPDGSNFTLKIRSTKLEDSAMYFCASEGTGNQPQHFGDGTRLSIL.

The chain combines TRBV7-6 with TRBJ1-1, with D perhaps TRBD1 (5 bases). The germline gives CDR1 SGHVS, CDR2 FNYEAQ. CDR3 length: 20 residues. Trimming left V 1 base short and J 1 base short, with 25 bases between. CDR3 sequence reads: CASSLDPGLPMRGANTEAFF. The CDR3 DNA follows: TGTGCCAGCAGCTTAGATCCGGGACTCCCCATGCGAGGTGCGAACACTGAAGCTTTCTTT.

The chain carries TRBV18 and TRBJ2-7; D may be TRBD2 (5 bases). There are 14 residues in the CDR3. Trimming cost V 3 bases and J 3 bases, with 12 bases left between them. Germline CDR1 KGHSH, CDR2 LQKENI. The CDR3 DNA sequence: TGTGCCAGCTCACCCGGACTTTCCGACTACGAGCAGTACTTC. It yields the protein CASSPGLSDYEQYF.

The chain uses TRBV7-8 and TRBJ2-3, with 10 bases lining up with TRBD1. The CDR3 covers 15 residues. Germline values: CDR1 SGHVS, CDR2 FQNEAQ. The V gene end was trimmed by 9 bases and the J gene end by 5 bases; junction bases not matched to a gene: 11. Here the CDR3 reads CASAYRDRGGDTQYF. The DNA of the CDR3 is TGTGCCAGTGCCTACCGGGACAGGGGTGGAGATACGCAGTATTTT.

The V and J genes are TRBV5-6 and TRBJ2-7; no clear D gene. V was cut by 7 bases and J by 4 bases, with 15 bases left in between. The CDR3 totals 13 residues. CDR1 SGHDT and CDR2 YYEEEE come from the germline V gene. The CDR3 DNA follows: TGTGCCAGCTCCCTCAGGTCCCTTTACGAGCAGTACTTC. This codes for CASSLRSLYEQYF.

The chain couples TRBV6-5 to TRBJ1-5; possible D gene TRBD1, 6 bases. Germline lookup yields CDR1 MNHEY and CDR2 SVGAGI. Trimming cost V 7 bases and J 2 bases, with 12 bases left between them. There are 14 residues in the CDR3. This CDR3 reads CASIRGIGNQPQHF. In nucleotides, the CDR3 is TGTGCCAGCATAAGGGGGATAGGCAATCAGCCCCAGCATTTT.

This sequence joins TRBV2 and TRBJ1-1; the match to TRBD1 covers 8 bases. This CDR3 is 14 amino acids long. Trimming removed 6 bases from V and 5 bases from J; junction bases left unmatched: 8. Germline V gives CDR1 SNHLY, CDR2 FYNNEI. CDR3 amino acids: CASRLQGERTEAFF. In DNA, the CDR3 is TGTGCCAGCAGGTTACAGGGGGAACGGACTGAAGCTTTCTTT.

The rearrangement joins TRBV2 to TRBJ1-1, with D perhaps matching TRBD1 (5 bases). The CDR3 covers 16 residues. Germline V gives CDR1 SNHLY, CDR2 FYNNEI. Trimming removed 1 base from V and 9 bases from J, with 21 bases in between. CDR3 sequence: CASSEGRRGVTDQAFF. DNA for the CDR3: TGTGCCAGCAGTGAAGGACGGCGGGGGGTGACAGACCAAGCTTTCTTT.

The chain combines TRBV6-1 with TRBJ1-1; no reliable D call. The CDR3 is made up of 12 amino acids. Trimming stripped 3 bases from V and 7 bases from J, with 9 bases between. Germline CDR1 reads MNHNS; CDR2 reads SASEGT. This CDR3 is CASSEGLFEAFF. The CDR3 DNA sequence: TGTGCCAGCAGTGAGGGCCTTTTTGAAGCTTTCTTT.

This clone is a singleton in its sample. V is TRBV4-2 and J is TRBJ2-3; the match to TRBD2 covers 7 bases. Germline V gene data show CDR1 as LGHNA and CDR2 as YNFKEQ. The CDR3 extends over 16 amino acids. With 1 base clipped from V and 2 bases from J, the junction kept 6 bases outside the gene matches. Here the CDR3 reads CASSQGGAGLTDTQYF. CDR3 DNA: TGTGCCAGCAGCCAAGGTGGAGCGGGGCTCACAGATACGCAGTATTTT.

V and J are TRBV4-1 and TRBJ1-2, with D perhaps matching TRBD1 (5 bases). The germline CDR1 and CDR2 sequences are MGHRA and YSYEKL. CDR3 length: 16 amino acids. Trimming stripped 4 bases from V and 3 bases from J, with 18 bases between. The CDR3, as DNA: TGCGCCAGCAGCCCATTCACGAGCAGGGAAGACTATGGCTACACCTTC. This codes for CASSPFTSREDYGYTF.

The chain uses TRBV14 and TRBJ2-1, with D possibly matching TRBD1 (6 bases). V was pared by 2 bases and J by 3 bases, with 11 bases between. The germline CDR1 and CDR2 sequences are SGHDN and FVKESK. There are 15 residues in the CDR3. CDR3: CASSQRGMGYNEQFF. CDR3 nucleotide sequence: TGTGCCAGCAGCCAAAGGGGGATGGGCTACAATGAGCAGTTCTTC. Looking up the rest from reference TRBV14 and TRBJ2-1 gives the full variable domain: EAGVTQFPSHSVIEKGQTVTLRCDPISGHDNLYWYRRVMGKEIKFLLHFVKESKQDESGMPNNRFLAERTGGTYSTLKVQPAELEDSGVYFCASSQRGMGYNEQFFGPGTRLTVL.

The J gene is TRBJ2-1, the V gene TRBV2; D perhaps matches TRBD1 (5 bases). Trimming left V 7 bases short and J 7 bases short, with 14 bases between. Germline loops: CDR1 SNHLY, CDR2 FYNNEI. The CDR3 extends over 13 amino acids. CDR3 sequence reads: CASKWSPGNEQFF. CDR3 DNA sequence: TGTGCCAGCAAATGGTCCCCAGGGAATGAGCAGTTCTTC. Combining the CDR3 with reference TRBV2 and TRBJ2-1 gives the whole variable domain EPEVTQTPSHQVTQMGQEVILRCVPISNHLYFYWYRQILGQKVEFLVSFYNNEISEKSEIFDDQFSVERPDGSNFTLKIRSTKLEDSAMYFCASKWSPGNEQFFGPGTRLTVL.

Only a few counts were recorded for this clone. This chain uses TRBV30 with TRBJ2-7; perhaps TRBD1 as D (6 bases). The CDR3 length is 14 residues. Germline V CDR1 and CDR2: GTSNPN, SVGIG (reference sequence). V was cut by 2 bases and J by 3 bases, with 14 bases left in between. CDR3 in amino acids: CAWSPDSFYYEQYF. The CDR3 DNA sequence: TGTGCCTGGAGTCCGGACAGCTTCTACTACGAGCAGTACTTC.

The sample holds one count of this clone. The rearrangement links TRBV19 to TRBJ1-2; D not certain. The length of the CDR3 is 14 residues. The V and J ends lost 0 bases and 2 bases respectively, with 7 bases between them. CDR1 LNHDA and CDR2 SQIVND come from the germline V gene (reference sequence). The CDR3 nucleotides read TGTGCCAGTAGTATAGATGGCAGGAACTATGGCTACACCTTC. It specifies CASSIDGRNYGYTF.

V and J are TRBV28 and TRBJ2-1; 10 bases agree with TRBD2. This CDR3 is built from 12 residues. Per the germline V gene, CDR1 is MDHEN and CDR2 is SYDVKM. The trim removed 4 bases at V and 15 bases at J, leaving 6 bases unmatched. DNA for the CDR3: TGTGCCAGCAGTTCCTTAGCGGGGGGAGGGTTCTTC. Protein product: CASSSLAGGGFF.

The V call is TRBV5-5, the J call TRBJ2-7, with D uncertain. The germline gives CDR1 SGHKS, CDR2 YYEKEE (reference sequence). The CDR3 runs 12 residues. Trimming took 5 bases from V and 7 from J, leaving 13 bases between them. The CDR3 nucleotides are TGTGCCAGCAGTGTAACCCTATGGGAGCAGTACTTC. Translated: CASSVTLWEQYF.

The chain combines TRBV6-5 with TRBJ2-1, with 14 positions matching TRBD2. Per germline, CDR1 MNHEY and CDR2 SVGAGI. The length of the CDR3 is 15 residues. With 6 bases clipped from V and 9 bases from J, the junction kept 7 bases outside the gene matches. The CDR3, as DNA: TGTGCCAGCAGCCGACTAGCGGGGGGGCAGGCTGAGCAGTTCTTC. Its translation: CASSRLAGGQAEQFF.

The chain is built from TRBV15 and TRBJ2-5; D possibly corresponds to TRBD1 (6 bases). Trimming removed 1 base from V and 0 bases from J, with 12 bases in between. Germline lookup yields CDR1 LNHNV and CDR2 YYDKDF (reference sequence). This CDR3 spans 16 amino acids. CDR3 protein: CATSRGLGANQETQYF. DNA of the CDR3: TGTGCCACCAGCAGAGGCTTGGGGGCCAACCAAGAGACCCAGTACTTC.

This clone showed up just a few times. The CDR3 here is CASSGTGGTGELFF. CDR3 nucleotide sequence: TGTGCCAGTAGTGGGACAGGGGGCACCGGGGAGCTGTTTTTT. This rearrangement joins TRBV19 to TRBJ2-2, with 11 positions matching TRBD1. CDR1 and CDR2 (germline): LNHDA, SQIVND (reference sequence). The ends lost 5 bases at V and 4 bases at J; junction bases unmatched: 0. CDR3 length equals 14 residues.

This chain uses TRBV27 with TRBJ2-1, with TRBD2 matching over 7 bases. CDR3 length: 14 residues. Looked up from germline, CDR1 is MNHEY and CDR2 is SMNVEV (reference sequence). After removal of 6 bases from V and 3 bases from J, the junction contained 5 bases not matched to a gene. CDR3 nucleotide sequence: TGTGCCAGCAGATCCCAGCGGGGCTACAATGAGCAGTTCTTC. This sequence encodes CASRSQRGYNEQFF.

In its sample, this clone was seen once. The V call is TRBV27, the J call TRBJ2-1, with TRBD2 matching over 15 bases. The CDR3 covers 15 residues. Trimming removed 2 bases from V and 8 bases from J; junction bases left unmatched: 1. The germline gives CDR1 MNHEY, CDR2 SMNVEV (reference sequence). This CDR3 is CASSLGTSGRHEQFF. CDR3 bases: TGTGCCAGCAGTTTAGGGACTAGCGGGAGGCATGAGCAGTTCTTC.

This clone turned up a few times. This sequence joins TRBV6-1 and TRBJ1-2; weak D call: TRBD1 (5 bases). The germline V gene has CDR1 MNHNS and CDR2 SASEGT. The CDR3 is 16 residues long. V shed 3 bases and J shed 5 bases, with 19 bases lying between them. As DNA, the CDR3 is TGTGCCAGCAGTGACGAGGGACTGGCGAGGGTTTATGGCTACACCTTC. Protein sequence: CASSDEGLARVYGYTF.